This passage covers 29 T cell receptor beta chains from one sample sequenced in a study of blood T cell repertoires in COVID-19. Clones were read by immunoSEQ multiplex PCR, and TCRdb kept only the in-frame ones, dropping some. The profile shows around 250,000 clones, roughly nine tenths of them singletons. Sequenced sample: peripheral blood. These receptors all come from a middle-aged woman who had recovered from COVID-19.

The chain couples TRBV5-6 to TRBJ2-4, with TRBD1 identical over 9 bases. V shed 3 bases, J shed 12 bases, and the junction held 13 bases outside the gene matches. The CDR3 loop spans 15 amino acids. Germline CDR1 reads SGHDT; CDR2 reads YYEEEE. The CDR3 sequence: CASSSDLTQGATQYF. The CDR3 DNA reads as TGTGCCAGCAGCTCGGACCTAACACAGGGGGCAACTCAGTACTTC.

The chain joins TRBV14 to TRBJ2-7; D is perhaps TRBD2 (6 bases). V lost 1 base and J lost 5, with 18 bases in between. This CDR3 contains 16 residues. Germline V lookup: CDR1 SGHDN, CDR2 FVKESK. The CDR3: CASSQVGGDPLDEQYF. CDR3 in DNA: TGTGCCAGCAGCCAAGTCGGAGGGGACCCCCTGGACGAGCAGTACTTC.

The J gene is TRBJ2-1, the V gene TRBV11-2; D possibly corresponds to TRBD2 (5 bases). The CDR3 has 14 residues. Germline V gene data show CDR1 as SGHAT and CDR2 as FQNNGV. Trimming cost V 1 base and J 6 bases, with 10 bases left between them. In DNA, the CDR3 is TGTGCCAGCAGCTTAGCCCGGACTGCCAATGAGCAGTTCTTC. This gives the protein CASSLARTANEQFF.

V and J are TRBV6-5 and TRBJ2-1, with D tentatively TRBD2 (5 bases). From germline, CDR1 is MNHEY and CDR2 SVGAGI. This CDR3 has 15 residues. Trimming cost V 7 bases and J 0 bases, with 13 bases left between them. The CDR3 region has the DNA TGTGCCAGCACGAGGGCTTCGTTCTCCTACAATGAGCAGTTCTTC. Translation gives CASTRASFSYNEQFF.

V and J are TRBV6-6 and TRBJ2-1; 12 positions match TRBD2. There are 13 residues in the CDR3. The germline V gene encodes CDR1 MNHNY and CDR2 SVGAGI (reference sequence). Trimming removed 9 bases from V and 6 bases from J; junction bases left unmatched: 3. The CDR3 sequence: CASRLAGVNEQFF. The CDR3, as DNA: TGTGCCAGTAGACTAGCGGGAGTCAATGAGCAGTTCTTC.

In its sample, this clone was seen once. The V call is TRBV2, the J call TRBJ2-7; 8 bases are shared with TRBD1. The CDR3 sequence is 13 residues long. With 6 bases clipped from V and 6 bases from J, the junction kept 7 bases outside the gene matches. Germline loops: CDR1 SNHLY, CDR2 FYNNEI. CDR3 DNA sequence: TGTGCCAGCAGCAGGACAGGGTCGGGCGAGCAGTACTTC. It is translated as CASSRTGSGEQYF.

This clone was counted a single time. The chain is built from TRBV4-1 and TRBJ1-5; possible D gene TRBD1, 6 bases. CDR3 length: 15 residues. Germline V gene lookup returns CDR1 MGHRA and CDR2 YSYEKL. Trimming removed 0 bases from V and 7 bases from J, with 13 bases in between. CDR3 sequence: CASSQDSQGYQPQHF. The CDR3 DNA reads as TGCGCCAGCAGCCAAGATTCACAGGGCTACCAGCCCCAGCATTTT.

This rearrangement joins TRBV28 to TRBJ2-7; D is possibly TRBD1 (6 bases). This CDR3 comprises 15 residues. Germline-derived CDR1 and CDR2 are MDHEN and SYDVKM. The V end was cut by 8 bases, the J end by 0 bases, with 17 bases between. Here the CDR3 DNA reads TGTGCCAGCCAAATAGGGGGTGGGAGCTCCTACGAGCAGTACTTC. Protein sequence: CASQIGGGSSYEQYF.

The chain uses TRBV10-3 and TRBJ2-1; perhaps TRBD2 as D (6 bases). The CDR3 spans 16 residues. The V gene's germline CDR1 is ENHRY and CDR2 SYGVKD. Trimming took off 0 bases at V and 1 base at J, with 10 bases between the two ends. The CDR3 is CAISESLASSYNEQFF. CDR3 bases: TGTGCCATCAGTGAGTCTCTAGCGTCGTCCTACAATGAGCAGTTCTTC.

The V gene is TRBV5-8, the J gene TRBJ1-4; 8 bases are shared with TRBD1. Germline V gene data show CDR1 as SGHTS and CDR2 as YDEGEE. The CDR3 contains 14 residues. Trimming at V came to 0 bases and at J to 7 bases, leaving 2 bases not matched to a gene. For the CDR3, the DNA is TGTGCCAGCAGCTTGGGACAGGGGTTTGAAAAACTGTTTTTT. It yields the protein CASSLGQGFEKLFF.

The chain uses TRBV13 and TRBJ2-3, with D unclear. Germline V gene sequence: CDR1 PRHDT, CDR2 FYEKMQ (reference sequence). The CDR3 spans 14 residues. The V end lost 5 bases, the J end lost 6 bases, and 15 bases lay between the germline ends. The CDR3 nucleotides are TGTGCCAGCAGCCCGCGTAACGAGTGGGATACGCAGTATTTT. It specifies CASSPRNEWDTQYF. Using reference TRBV13 and TRBJ2-3 for the parts outside the CDR3, the full variable domain is AAGVIQSPRHLIKEKRETATLKCYPIPRHDTVYWYQQGPGQDPQFLISFYEKMQSDKGSIPDRFSAQQFSDYHSELNMSSLELGDSALYFCASSPRNEWDTQYFGPGTRLTVL.

The table lists this clone with a count of one. The rearrangement joins TRBV4-1 to TRBJ2-5; 8 nucleotides agree with TRBD1. Germline V lookup: CDR1 MGHRA, CDR2 YSYEKL. CDR3 length: 16 residues. Trimming took 0 bases from V and 5 from J; bases not matched to a gene: 8. The CDR3 DNA is TGCGCCAGCAGCCAAGACGGGGCAGGGGGCGATGAGACCCAGTACTTC. It translates to CASSQDGAGGDETQYF.

This chain uses TRBV7-8 with TRBJ1-5; D is perhaps TRBD1 (6 bases). V was cut by 3 bases and J by 1 base, with 13 bases left in between. Germline V gene sequence: CDR1 SGHVS, CDR2 FQNEAQ. There are 16 residues in the CDR3. CDR3 sequence: CASSFRRGLSNQPQHF. The DNA of the CDR3 is TGTGCCAGCAGCTTTCGCAGGGGCCTAAGCAATCAGCCCCAGCATTTT. The whole variable domain, remainder taken from reference TRBV7-8 and TRBJ1-5, is GAGVSQSPRYKVAKRGQDVALRCDPISGHVSLFWYQQALGQGPEFLTYFQNEAQLDKSGLPSDRFFAERPEGSVSTLKIQRTQQEDSAVYLCASSFRRGLSNQPQHFGDGTRLSIL.

This clone was recorded a few times. The chain recombines TRBV6-5 with TRBJ1-5; the match to TRBD1 covers 10 bases. CDR1 and CDR2 (germline): MNHEY, SVGAGI. The CDR3 consists of 13 residues. V lost 7 bases to trimming and J lost 7 bases; unmatched junction nucleotides: 4. CDR3 bases: TGTGCCAGCACCGGGACAGGGGACCAGCCCCAGCATTTT. Translation: CASTGTGDQPQHF.

This clone was detected only once. The chain couples TRBV5-1 to TRBJ2-5; 9 nucleotides align to TRBD2. The germline CDR1 and CDR2 sequences are SGHRS and YFSETQ. The J segment lost 2 bases and the V segment lost 2 bases, leaving 4 bases of the junction unmatched. This CDR3 is 15 amino acids long. The chain's CDR3 is CASSFAAGGQETQYF. For the CDR3, the DNA is TGCGCCAGCAGCTTCGCGGCGGGAGGGCAAGAGACCCAGTACTTC.

The chain uses TRBV6-2 or TRBV6-3 and TRBJ1-1; TRBD1 matches 10 bases. Trimming took 0 bases from V and 10 from J; bases not matched to a gene: 5. Germline V gene data show CDR1 as MNHEY and CDR2 as SVGEGT. The CDR3 runs to 14 residues. CDR3 region: CASSYSNWDRGAFF. The CDR3 nucleotides read TGTGCCAGCAGTTACTCGAATTGGGACAGGGGAGCTTTCTTT.

The chain uses TRBV7-3 and TRBJ2-1; 7 bases line up with TRBD2. There are 16 residues in the CDR3. V was pared by 4 bases and J by 0 bases, with 6 bases of the junction left unmatched. CDR1 is SGHTA and CDR2 is FQGTGA in the germline V gene. As DNA, the CDR3 is TGTGCCAGCAGCTCCCTGCCGGGAGGCTCCTACAATGAGCAGTTCTTC. It is translated as CASSSLPGGSYNEQFF.

The rearrangement joins TRBV28 to TRBJ2-3; 7 nucleotides line up with TRBD2. CDR1 is MDHEN and CDR2 is SYDVKM in the germline V gene. This CDR3 is 16 amino acids long. J was trimmed by 0 bases and V by 6 bases; bases with no gene match: 9. The DNA for the CDR3 is TGTGCCAGCAGCACCTCCTTGCGGGGGAGCACAGATACGCAGTATTTT. It is translated as CASSTSLRGSTDTQYF.

This clone showed up just a few times. The rearrangement uses TRBV24-1 and TRBJ1-2; D is ambiguous. The CDR3 extends over 13 amino acids. The V end was cut by 3 bases, the J end by 8 bases, with 12 bases between. CDR1 KGHDR and CDR2 SFDVKD come from the germline V gene. CDR3 coding DNA: TGTGCCACCAGTGATCTCCCAGCGTCGGGCTACACCTTC. This gives the protein CATSDLPASGYTF.

This chain links TRBV5-1 with TRBJ2-5; 10 bases line up with TRBD2. With 2 bases clipped from V and 6 bases from J, the junction kept 10 bases outside the gene matches. CDR1 is SGHRS, CDR2 YFSETQ, per germline. This CDR3 is 16 amino acids long. The CDR3 DNA reads as TGCGCCAGCAGCTTCGAAGCTAGCGGGAGCTGGAAGACCCAGTACTTC. Amino acids: CASSFEASGSWKTQYF.

CDR3 in amino acids: CASREGRTTGELFF. The CDR3 bases are TGTGCCAGCAGAGAGGGCCGGACCACCGGGGAGCTGTTTTTT. The genes are TRBV6-5 and TRBJ2-2; a weak D match, TRBD2 (5 bases). Germline loops: CDR1 MNHEY, CDR2 SVGAGI. Trimming removed 6 bases from V and 4 bases from J, with 12 bases in between. The CDR3 is 14 amino acids.

The genes are TRBV3-1 (or the pseudogene TRBV3-2) and TRBJ1-1; D possibly corresponds to TRBD1 (5 bases). Trimming cost V 5 bases and J 5 bases, with 12 bases left between them. CDR1 LGHDT and CDR2 YNNKEL come from the germline V gene (reference sequence). The length of the CDR3 is 13 residues. The CDR3 DNA sequence: TGTGCCAGCAGCAGACAGACAGCGACTGAAGCTTTCTTT. Translation: CASSRQTATEAFF.

In the case of this clone: This specimen includes other DNA sequences encoding the same CDR3. The chain is built from TRBV19 and TRBJ2-2; D is unclear. V lost 3 bases, J lost 2 bases, and 7 bases lay in between. This CDR3 contains 14 residues. CDR1 is LNHDA, CDR2 SQIVND, per germline (reference sequence). The CDR3 DNA reads TGTGCCAGTAGTATTTCCAGAAACACCGGGGAGCTGTTTTTT. This translates into CASSISRNTGELFF.

The chain joins TRBV10-3 to TRBJ2-3; the D is unclear. Germline V gene lookup returns CDR1 ENHRY and CDR2 SYGVKD. V lost 6 bases to trimming and J lost 6 bases, with 10 bases between them. This CDR3 is 12 amino acids long. The CDR3 DNA sequence: TGTGCCATCAGCCTGAGATCGGATACGCAGTATTTT. This sequence encodes CAISLRSDTQYF.

The J gene is TRBJ1-4, the V gene TRBV7-9, with 7 bases matching TRBD1. The CDR3 contains 16 residues. V lost 3 bases to trimming and J lost 0 bases; unmatched junction nucleotides: 4. Germline V gives CDR1 SEHNR, CDR2 FQNEAQ (reference sequence). The CDR3 protein is CASSFSGGSTNEKLFF. CDR3 bases: TGTGCCAGCAGCTTCTCAGGGGGATCAACTAATGAAAAACTGTTTTTT.

The chain carries TRBV19 and TRBJ2-1, with TRBD2 matching over 9 bases. Germline V CDR1 and CDR2: LNHDA, SQIVND (reference sequence). The CDR3 covers 14 residues. Trimming at V came to 6 bases and at J to 9 bases, leaving 9 bases not matched to a gene. CDR3 loop: CASSAGTSTTEQFF. CDR3 nucleotide sequence: TGTGCCAGTAGCGCCGGGACTAGCACCACTGAGCAGTTCTTC.

The table lists this clone with a count of one. The chain has TRBV10-1 and TRBJ2-7, with TRBD1 identical over 7 bases. Germline CDR1 WNHNN, CDR2 SYGVQD (reference sequence). V lost 0 bases and J lost 2; bases outside the gene matches: 7. The CDR3 runs to 16 residues. CDR3 bases: TGCGCCAGCAGTGAGTCGACAGGGAAAGGCACCTACGAGCAGTACTTC. Protein sequence: CASSESTGKGTYEQYF.

This chain links TRBV27 with TRBJ1-2, with a weak D call TRBD1 (6 bases). CDR1 is MNHEY and CDR2 is SMNVEV in the germline V gene (reference sequence). This CDR3 contains 14 residues. The V gene lost 5 bases and the J gene lost 7 bases, with 17 bases spanning the gap. This CDR3 reads CASSPDTGLPGYTF. The CDR3 coding sequence is TGTGCCAGCAGTCCCGATACAGGGCTCCCTGGCTACACCTTC.

This sequence joins TRBV27 and TRBJ1-4; 9 bases align to TRBD1. The germline CDR1 and CDR2 sequences are MNHEY and SMNVEV (reference sequence). Germline trimming cut 5 bases from V and 2 bases from J; bases unmatched to any gene: 9. The CDR3 runs 17 residues. The CDR3 sequence is CASSPQWTGVTNEKLFF. The CDR3 DNA is TGTGCCAGCAGTCCCCAATGGACAGGGGTTACTAATGAAAAACTGTTTTTT.